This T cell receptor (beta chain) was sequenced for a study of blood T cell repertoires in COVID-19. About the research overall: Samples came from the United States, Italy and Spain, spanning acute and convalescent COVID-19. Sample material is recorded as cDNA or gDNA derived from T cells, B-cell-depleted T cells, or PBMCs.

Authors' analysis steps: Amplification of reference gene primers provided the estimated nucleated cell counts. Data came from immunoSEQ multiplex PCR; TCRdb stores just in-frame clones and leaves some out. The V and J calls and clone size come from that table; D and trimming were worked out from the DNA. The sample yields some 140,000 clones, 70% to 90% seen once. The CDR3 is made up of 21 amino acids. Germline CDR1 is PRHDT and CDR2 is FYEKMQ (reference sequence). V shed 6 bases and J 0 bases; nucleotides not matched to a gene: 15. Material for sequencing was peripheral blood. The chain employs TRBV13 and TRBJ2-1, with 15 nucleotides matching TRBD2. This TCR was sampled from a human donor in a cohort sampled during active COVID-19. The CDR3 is CASSSDLGLAGGESSYNEQFF. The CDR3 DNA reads TGTGCCAGCAGTAGCGACCTGGGACTAGCGGGGGGTGAGAGCTCCTACAATGAGCAGTTCTTC.